This TCR beta chain was identified in a study of T-cell memory formation after mild COVID-19. About this clonotype itself: Its antigen is as yet unknown.

General observations from the study: Contracting CD4+ clones sat mainly in CM and EM; CD8+ in EMRA. Pre-infection memory held some responding clones, suggesting pre-existing cross-reactive T cells responded. Day 15 to 85 contractors were CD4/CD8 balanced; later expanders leaned CD4+.

From 5'RACE with constant-segment primers came TCR alpha and TCR beta cDNA libraries that carried sample barcodes and UMIs. TCRdb reanalysed the 5' RACE reads using MiXCR and keeps one entry per CDR3 protein. Of 90,000 to 120,000 distinct CDR3 sequences in the sample, around 15% are singletons; the top ten hold 35% to 50%. CDR1 SGHTA and CDR2 FQGNSA come from the germline V gene. CDR3 size: 17 residues. V shed 4 bases, J shed 0 bases, and the junction held 9 bases outside the gene matches. This sequence joins TRBV7-2 and TRBJ2-4, with 7 bases that match TRBD2. The clonotype originates from a man aged 18 to 30 who had mild COVID-19 (a few samples of this study predate the infection). Cell type and time point are not known. Sample: PBMCs or a T cell subset sorted from them (not recorded which). This CDR3 reads CASSSPGGVGAKNIQYF. DNA of the CDR3: TGTGCCAGCAGCTCCCCTGGGGGGGTTGGAGCCAAAAACATTCAGTACTTC.